This T cell receptor (beta chain) derives from a study of shared clonotypes between healthy human individuals. Study findings and constraints: Memory subsets generally showed smaller estimated richness than naive subsets did. Against clonotypes common to all four donors, non-shared ones had lower generation probabilities.

The repertoire was sequenced with immunoSEQ multiplex PCR; TCRdb's copy has only in-frame clones and lacks some. The sample lists a few million clones; about 90% were seen once. Notes on this clone: Its antigen is unknown.

The junction had 5 bases not matched to a gene; V was cut back by 5 bases and J by 0 bases. Germline V lookup: CDR1 SGHDN, CDR2 FVKESK. The CDR3 totals 16 residues. Subsets obtained from CD4+ cells comprised CD45RA+ naive and CD45RA-negative memory cells. This sequence was found in a man younger than 35 in good health. Some clones in this sample may be carry-over from other donors' samples. The sample taken for sequencing was naive CD4+ T cells from PBMCs. As to subset: CD45RA+ positively selected. The chain has TRBV14 and TRBJ2-7; 12 nucleotides agree with TRBD2. The CDR3 protein is CASSTRLAGASYEQYF. The DNA of the CDR3 is TGTGCCAGCAGCACCCGACTAGCGGGAGCCTCCTACGAGCAGTACTTC. The full variable domain, with the rest looked up from reference TRBV14 and TRBJ2-7, is EAGVTQFPSHSVIEKGQTVTLRCDPISGHDNLYWYRRVMGKEIKFLLHFVKESKQDESGMPNNRFLAERTGGTYSTLKVQPAELEDSGVYFCASSTRLAGASYEQYFGPGTRLTVT.